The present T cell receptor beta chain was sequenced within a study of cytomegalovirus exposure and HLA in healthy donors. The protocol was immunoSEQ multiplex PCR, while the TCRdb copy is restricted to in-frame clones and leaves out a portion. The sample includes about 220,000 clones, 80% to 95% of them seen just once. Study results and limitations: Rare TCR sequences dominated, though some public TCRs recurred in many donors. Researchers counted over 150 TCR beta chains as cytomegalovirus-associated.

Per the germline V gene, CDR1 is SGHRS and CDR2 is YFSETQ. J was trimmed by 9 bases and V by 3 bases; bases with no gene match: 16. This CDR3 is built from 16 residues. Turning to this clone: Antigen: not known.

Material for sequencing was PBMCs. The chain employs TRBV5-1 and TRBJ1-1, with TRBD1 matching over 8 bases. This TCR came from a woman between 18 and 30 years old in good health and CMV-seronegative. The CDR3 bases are TGCGCCAGCAGCTCGAACCCAGGGGGCGAGGAGCTTAAAGCTTTCTTT. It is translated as CASSSNPGGEELKAFF.